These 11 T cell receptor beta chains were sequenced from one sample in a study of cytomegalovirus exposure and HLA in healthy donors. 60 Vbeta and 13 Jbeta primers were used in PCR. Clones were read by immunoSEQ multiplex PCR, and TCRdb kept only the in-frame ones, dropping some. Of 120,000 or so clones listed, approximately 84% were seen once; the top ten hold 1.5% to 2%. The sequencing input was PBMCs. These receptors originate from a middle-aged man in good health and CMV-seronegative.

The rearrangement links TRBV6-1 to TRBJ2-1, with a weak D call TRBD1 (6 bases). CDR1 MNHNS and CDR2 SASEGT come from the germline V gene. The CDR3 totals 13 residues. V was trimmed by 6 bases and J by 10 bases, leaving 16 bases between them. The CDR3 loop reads CASRGTGTSEQFF. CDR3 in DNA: TGTGCCAGCAGAGGAACTGGGACAAGCGAGCAGTTCTTC.

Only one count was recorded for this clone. This CDR3 reads CASSSLRTGIAVEQYF. In DNA form, the CDR3 reads TGTGCCAGCAGCTCGCTCCGGACAGGAATTGCGGTTGAGCAGTACTTC. The chain uses TRBV7-9 and TRBJ2-7; 7 bases are shared with TRBD1. Per germline, CDR1 SEHNR and CDR2 FQNEAQ (reference sequence). CDR3 length: 16 residues. V was pared by 4 bases and J by 7 bases, with 16 bases of the junction left unmatched.

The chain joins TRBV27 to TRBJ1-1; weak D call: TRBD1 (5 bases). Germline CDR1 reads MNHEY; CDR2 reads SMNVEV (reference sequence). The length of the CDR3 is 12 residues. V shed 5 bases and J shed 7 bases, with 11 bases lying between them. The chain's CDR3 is CASSATVGEAFF. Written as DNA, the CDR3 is TGTGCCAGCAGTGCGACAGTCGGTGAAGCTTTCTTT.

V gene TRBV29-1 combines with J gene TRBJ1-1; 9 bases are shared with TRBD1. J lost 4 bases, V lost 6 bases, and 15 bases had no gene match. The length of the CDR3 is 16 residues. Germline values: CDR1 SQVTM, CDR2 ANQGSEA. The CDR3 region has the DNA TGCAGCGTCATCCCGGGACAGGGAGTGTTGGGCACTGAAGCTTTCTTT. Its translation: CSVIPGQGVLGTEAFF.

CDR3 nucleotide sequence: TGTGCCAGCATCCTACTAGCTTCTGGGACGCTGAACACTGAAGCTTTCTTT. Amino acids: CASILLASGTLNTEAFF. The chain links TRBV28 to TRBJ1-1; possible D gene TRBD1, 5 bases. Germline V gene sequence: CDR1 MDHEN, CDR2 SYDVKM. CDR3 length: 17 residues. V was pared by 7 bases and J by 0 bases, with 21 bases between. The complete variable domain, with remaining parts taken from reference TRBV28 and TRBJ1-1, reads DVKVTQSSRYLVKRTGEKVFLECVQDMDHENMFWYRQDPGLGLRLIYFSYDVKMKEKGDIPEGYSVSREKKERFSLILESASTNQTSMYLCASILLASGTLNTEAFFGQGTRLTVV.

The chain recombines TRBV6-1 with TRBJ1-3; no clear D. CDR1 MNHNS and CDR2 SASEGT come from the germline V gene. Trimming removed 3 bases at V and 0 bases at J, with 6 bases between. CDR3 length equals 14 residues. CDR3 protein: CASSDIFSGNTIYF. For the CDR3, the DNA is TGTGCCAGCAGTGATATCTTCTCTGGAAACACCATATATTTT.

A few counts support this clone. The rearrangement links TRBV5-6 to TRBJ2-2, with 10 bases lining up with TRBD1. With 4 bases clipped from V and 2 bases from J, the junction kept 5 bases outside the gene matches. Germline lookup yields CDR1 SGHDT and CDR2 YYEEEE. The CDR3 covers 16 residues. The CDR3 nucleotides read TGTGCCAGCAGCCCAAGACAGGGGGCTAACACCGGGGAGCTGTTTTTT. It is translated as CASSPRQGANTGELFF.

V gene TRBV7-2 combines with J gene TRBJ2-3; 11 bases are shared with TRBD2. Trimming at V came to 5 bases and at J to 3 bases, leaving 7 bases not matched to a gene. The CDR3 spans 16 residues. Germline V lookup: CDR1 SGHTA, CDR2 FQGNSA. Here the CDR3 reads CASSTTSGVGTDTQYF. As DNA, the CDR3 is TGTGCCAGCAGCACGACTAGCGGGGTAGGAACAGATACGCAGTATTTT.

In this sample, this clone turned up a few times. The CDR3 region is CASSPHLQGKDEKLFF. The CDR3 coding sequence is TGTGCCAGCAGCCCGCACTTACAGGGAAAGGATGAAAAACTGTTTTTT. V usage is TRBV7-7 and J usage is TRBJ1-4; D is perhaps TRBD1 (6 bases). Trimming left V 5 bases short and J 6 bases short, with 19 bases between. CDR1 and CDR2 from the germline V gene are SSHAT and FNYEAQ (reference sequence). The CDR3 has 16 amino acids. The full variable domain, in which reference TRBV7-7 and TRBJ1-4 provide the parts outside the CDR3, is GAGVSQSPRYKVTKRGQDVTLRCDPISSHATLYWYQQALGQGPEFLTYFNYEAQPDKSGLPSDRFSAERPEGSISTLTIQRTEQRDSAMYRCASSPHLQGKDEKLFFGSGTQLSVL.

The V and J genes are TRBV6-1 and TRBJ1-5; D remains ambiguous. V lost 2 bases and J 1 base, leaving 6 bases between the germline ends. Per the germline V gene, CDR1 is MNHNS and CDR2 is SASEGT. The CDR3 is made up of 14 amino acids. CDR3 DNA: TGTGCCAGCAGTGAATCCCCAAGCAATCAGCCCCAGCATTTT. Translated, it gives CASSESPSNQPQHF.

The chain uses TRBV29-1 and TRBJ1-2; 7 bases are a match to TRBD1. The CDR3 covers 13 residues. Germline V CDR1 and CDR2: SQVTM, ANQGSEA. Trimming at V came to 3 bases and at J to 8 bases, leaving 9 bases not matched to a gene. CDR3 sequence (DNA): TGCAGCGTTGACACCGACAGGGCTGGCGGCTACACCTTC. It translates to CSVDTDRAGGYTF.